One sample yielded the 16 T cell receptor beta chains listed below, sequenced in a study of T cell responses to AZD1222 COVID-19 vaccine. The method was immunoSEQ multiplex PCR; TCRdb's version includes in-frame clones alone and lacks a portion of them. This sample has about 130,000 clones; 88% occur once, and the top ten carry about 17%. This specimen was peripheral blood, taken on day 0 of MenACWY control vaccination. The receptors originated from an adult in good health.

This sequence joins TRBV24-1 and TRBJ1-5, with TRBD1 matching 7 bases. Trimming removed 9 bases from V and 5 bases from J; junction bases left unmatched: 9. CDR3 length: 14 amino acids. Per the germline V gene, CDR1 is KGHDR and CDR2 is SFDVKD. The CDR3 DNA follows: TGTGCCACCGGCCCCGACAGGGTGGATCAGCCCCAGCATTTT. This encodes CATGPDRVDQPQHF.

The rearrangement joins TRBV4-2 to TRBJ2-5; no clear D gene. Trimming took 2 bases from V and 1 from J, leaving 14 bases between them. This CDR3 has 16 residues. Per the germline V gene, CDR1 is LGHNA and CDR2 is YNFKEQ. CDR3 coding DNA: TGTGCCAGCAGCCAACCAGCCGCGGCCTCCCAAGAGACCCAGTACTTC. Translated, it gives CASSQPAAASQETQYF.

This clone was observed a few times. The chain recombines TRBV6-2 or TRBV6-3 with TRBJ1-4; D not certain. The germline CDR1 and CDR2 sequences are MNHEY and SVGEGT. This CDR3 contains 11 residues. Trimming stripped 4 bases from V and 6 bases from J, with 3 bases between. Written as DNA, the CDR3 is TGTGCCAGCAGTTTCGATGAAAAACTGTTTTTT. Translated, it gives CASSFDEKLFF.

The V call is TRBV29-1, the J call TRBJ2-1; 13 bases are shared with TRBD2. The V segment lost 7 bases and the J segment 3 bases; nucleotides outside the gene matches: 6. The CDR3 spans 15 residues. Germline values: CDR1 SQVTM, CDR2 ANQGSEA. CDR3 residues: CSARLAGGLYNEQFF. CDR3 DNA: TGCAGCGCTCGACTAGCGGGAGGCCTCTACAATGAGCAGTTCTTC.

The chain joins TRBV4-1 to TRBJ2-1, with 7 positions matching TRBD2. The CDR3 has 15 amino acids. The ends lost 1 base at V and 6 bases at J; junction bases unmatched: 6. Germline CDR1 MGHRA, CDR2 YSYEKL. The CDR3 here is CASSQVGGSRNEQFF. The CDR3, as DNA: TGCGCCAGCAGCCAAGTTGGCGGGAGTCGCAATGAGCAGTTCTTC.

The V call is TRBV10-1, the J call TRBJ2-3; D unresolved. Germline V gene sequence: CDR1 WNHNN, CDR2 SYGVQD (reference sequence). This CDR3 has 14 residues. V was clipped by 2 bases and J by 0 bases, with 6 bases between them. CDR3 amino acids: CASSEDSSTDTQYF. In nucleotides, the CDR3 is TGCGCCAGCAGTGAGGACTCTAGCACAGATACGCAGTATTTT.

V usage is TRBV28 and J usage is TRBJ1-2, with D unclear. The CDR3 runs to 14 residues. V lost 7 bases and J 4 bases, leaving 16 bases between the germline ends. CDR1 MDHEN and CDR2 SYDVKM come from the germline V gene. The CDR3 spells CASTLSRGIYGYTF. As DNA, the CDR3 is TGTGCCAGCACGCTGTCTAGAGGGATCTATGGCTACACCTTC.

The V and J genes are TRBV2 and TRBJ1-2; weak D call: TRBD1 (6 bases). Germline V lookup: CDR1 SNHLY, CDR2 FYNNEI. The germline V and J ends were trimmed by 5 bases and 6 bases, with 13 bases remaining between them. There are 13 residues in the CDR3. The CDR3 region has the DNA TGTGCCAGCAGTCAGGGACACGCGAATGGCTACACCTTC. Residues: CASSQGHANGYTF.

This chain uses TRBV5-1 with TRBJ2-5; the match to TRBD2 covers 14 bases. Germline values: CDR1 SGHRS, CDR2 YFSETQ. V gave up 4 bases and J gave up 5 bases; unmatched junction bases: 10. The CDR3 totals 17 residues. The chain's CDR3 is CASSPGLAGVQVETQYF. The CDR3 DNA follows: TGCGCCAGCAGCCCGGGACTAGCGGGAGTTCAGGTGGAGACCCAGTACTTC.

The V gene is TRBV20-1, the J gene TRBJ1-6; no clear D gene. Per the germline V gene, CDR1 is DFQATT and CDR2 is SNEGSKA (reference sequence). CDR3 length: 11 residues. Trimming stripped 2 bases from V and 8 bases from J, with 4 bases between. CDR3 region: CSARIDSPLHF. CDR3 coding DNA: TGCAGTGCTAGAATAGATTCACCCCTCCACTTT.

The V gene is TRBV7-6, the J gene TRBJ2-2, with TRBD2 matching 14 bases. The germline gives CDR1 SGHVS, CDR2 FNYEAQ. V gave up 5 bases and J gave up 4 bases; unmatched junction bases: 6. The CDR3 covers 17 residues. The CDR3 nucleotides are TGTGCCAGCAGCCGGACTAGCGGGGGGCTAGGCACCGGGGAGCTGTTTTTT. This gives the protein CASSRTSGGLGTGELFF.

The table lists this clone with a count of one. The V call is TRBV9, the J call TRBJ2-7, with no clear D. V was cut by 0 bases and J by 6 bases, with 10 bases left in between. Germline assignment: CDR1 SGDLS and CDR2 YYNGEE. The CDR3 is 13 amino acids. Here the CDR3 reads CASSVGKGSEQYF. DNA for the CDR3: TGTGCCAGCAGCGTAGGAAAGGGCTCCGAGCAGTACTTC.

CDR3 DNA sequence: TGTGCCAGCTCACCTTCCGGGACAGGCAACGAGCAGTACTTC. Amino acids: CASSPSGTGNEQYF. The chain carries TRBV18 and TRBJ2-7; TRBD1 matches 8 bases. CDR3 length equals 14 residues. CDR1 and CDR2 from the germline V gene are KGHSH and LQKENI. With 3 bases clipped from V and 5 bases from J, the junction kept 6 bases outside the gene matches. The entire variable domain, with the rest obtained from reference TRBV18 and TRBJ2-7, is as follows: NAGVMQNPRHLVRRRGQEARLRCSPMKGHSHVYWYRQLPEEGLKFMVYLQKENIIDESGMPKERFSAEFPKEGPSILRIQQVVRGDSAAYFCASSPSGTGNEQYFGPGTRLTVT.

The CDR3 DNA follows: TGTGCCAGTAGTATAGTCTTGGGACAGGGCTACGAGCAGTACTTC. Its translation: CASSIVLGQGYEQYF. The chain combines TRBV19 with TRBJ2-7; 9 positions match TRBD1. CDR3 length: 15 residues. The germline gives CDR1 LNHDA, CDR2 SQIVND (reference sequence). Trimming at V came to 1 base and at J to 3 bases, leaving 4 bases not matched to a gene.

CDR3 DNA sequence: TGTGCCAGCAGCTTCTTGGGACGCTCCAATGAGCAGTTCTTC. It encodes CASSFLGRSNEQFF. The chain combines TRBV5-4 with TRBJ2-1; perhaps D is TRBD1 or TRBD2 (5 bases each). The CDR3 sequence is 14 residues long. Deletions cut 2 bases from V and 6 bases from J, with 12 bases between. CDR1 is SGHNT and CDR2 is YYREEE in the germline V gene (reference sequence).

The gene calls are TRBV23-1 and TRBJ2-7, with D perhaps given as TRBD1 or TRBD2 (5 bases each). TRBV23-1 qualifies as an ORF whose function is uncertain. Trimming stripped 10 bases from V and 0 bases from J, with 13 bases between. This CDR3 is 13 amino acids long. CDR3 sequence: CANTSGPSYEQYF. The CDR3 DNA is TGCGCCAACACGTCGGGACCCTCCTACGAGCAGTACTTC.